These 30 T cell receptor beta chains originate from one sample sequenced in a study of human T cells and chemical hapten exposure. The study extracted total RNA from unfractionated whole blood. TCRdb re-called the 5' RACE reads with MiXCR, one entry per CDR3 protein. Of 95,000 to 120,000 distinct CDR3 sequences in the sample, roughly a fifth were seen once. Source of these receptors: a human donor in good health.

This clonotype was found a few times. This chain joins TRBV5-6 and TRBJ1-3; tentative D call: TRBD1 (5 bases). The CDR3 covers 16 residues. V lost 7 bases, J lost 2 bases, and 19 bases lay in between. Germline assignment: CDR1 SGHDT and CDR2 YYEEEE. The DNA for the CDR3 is TGTGCCAGCGGGGTAATGTTACAGGCAACTGGAAACACCATATATTTT. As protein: CASGVMLQATGNTIYF.

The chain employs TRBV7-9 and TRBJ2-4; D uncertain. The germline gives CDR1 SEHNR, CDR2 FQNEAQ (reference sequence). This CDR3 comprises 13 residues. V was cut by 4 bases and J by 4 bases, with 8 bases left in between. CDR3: CASSWATKNIQYF. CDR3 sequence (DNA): TGTGCCAGCAGCTGGGCTACGAAAAACATTCAGTACTTC.

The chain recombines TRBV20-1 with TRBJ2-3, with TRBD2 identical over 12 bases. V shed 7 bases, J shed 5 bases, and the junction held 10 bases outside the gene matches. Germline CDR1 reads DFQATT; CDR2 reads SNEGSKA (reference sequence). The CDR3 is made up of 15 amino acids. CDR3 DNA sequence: TGCAGTGGGTCTCCTCTAGCGGGAGGGGGAGATACGCAGTATTTT. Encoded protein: CSGSPLAGGGDTQYF.

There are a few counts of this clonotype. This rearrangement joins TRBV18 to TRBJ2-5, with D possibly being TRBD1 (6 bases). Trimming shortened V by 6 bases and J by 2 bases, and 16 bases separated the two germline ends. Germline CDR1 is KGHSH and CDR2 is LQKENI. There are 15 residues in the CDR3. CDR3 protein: CASSRDQGQQETQYF. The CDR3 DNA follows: TGTGCCAGCTCGCGAGATCAGGGGCAGCAAGAGACCCAGTACTTC. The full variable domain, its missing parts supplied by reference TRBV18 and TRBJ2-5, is NAGVMQNPRHLVRRRGQEARLRCSPMKGHSHVYWYRQLPEEGLKFMVYLQKENIIDESGMPKERFSAEFPKEGPSILRIQQVVRGDSAAYFCASSRDQGQQETQYFGPGTRLLVL.

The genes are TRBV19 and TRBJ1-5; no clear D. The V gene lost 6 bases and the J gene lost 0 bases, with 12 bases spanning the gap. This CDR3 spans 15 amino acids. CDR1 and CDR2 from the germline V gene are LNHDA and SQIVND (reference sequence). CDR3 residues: CASRGYENSNQPQHF. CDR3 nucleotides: TGTGCCAGTAGAGGGTATGAGAATAGCAATCAGCCCCAGCATTTT.

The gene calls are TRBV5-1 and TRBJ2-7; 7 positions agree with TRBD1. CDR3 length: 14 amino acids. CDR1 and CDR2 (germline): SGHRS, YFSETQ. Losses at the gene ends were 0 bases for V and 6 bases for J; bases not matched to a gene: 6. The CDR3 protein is CASSLGGGNSEQYF. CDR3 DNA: TGCGCCAGCAGCTTGGGAGGGGGCAACTCCGAGCAGTACTTC.

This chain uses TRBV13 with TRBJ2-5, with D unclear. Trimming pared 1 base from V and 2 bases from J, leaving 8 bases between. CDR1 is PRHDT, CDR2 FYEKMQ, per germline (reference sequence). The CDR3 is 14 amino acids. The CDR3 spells CASSLDVRQETQYF. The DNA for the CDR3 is TGTGCCAGCAGCTTAGATGTCAGACAAGAGACCCAGTACTTC.

The CDR3 region has the DNA TGTGCCAGCAGTGCTGACAGGGGGAAGGAAAACATTCAGTACTTC. Translated, it gives CASSADRGKENIQYF. The chain uses TRBV2 and TRBJ2-4; 9 bases line up with TRBD1. V lost 4 bases and J lost 5; bases outside the gene matches: 6. Germline V gene sequence: CDR1 SNHLY, CDR2 FYNNEI. The CDR3 loop spans 15 amino acids.

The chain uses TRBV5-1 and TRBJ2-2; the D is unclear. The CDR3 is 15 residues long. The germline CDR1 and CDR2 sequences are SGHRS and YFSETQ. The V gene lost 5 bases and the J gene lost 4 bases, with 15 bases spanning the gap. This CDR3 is CASRPTVGSTGELFF. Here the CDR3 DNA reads TGCGCCAGCAGGCCCACCGTGGGGTCCACCGGGGAGCTGTTTTTT.

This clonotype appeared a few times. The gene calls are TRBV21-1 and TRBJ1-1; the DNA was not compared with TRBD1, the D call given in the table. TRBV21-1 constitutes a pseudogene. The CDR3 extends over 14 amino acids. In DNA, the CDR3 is TGTGCCAGCAGAGGGACAGCCGAAAACACTGAAGCTTTCTTT. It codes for CASRGTAENTEAFF.

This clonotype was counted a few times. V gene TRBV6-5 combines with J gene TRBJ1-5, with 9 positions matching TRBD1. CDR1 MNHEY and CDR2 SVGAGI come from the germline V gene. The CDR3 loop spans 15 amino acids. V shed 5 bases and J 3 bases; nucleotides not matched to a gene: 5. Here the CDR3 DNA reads TGTGCCAGCAGTCGGGACAGGGCGCCCAATCAGCCCCAGCATTTT. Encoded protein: CASSRDRAPNQPQHF.

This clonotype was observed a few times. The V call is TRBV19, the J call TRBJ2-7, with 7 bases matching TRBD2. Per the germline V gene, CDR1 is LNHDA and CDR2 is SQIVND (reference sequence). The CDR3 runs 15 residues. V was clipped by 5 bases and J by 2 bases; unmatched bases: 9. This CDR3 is CASSQSSGRPYEQYF. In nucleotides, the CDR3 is TGTGCCAGTAGTCAATCTAGCGGAAGACCCTACGAGCAGTACTTC.

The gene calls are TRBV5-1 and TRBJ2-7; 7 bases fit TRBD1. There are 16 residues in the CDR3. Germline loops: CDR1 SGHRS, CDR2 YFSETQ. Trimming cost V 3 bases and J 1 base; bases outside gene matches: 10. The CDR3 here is CASSSLPGQLSYEQYF. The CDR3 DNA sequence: TGCGCCAGCAGCTCCCTTCCGGGACAGCTATCCTACGAGCAGTACTTC.

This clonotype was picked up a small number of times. The CDR3 sequence is CASSLDRSETQYF. In DNA, the CDR3 is TGTGCCAGCAGCTTAGATCGGTCGGAGACCCAGTACTTC. The chain uses TRBV11-3 and TRBJ2-5; D is unclear. The V end lost 0 bases, the J end lost 5 bases, and 7 bases lay between the germline ends. This CDR3 region has 13 residues. The V gene's germline CDR1 is SGHNT and CDR2 YENEEA.

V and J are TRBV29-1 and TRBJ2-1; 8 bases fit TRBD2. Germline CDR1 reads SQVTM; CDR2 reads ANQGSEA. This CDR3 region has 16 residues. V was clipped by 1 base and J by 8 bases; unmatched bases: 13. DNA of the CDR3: TGCAGCGTTGAAGTTGTACCGGGAGGGAACTTCGATGAGCAGTTCTTC. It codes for CSVEVVPGGNFDEQFF.

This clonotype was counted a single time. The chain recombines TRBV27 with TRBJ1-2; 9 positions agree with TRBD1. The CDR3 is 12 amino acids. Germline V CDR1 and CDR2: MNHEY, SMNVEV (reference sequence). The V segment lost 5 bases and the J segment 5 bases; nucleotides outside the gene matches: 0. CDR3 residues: CASSGQGYGYTF. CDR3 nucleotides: TGTGCCAGCAGTGGACAGGGGTATGGCTACACCTTC.

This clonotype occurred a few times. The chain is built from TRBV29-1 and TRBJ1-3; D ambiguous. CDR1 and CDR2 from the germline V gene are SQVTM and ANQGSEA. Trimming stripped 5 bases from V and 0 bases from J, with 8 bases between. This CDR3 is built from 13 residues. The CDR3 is CSVFGFSGNTIYF. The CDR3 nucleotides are TGCAGCGTTTTTGGGTTCTCTGGAAACACCATATATTTT.

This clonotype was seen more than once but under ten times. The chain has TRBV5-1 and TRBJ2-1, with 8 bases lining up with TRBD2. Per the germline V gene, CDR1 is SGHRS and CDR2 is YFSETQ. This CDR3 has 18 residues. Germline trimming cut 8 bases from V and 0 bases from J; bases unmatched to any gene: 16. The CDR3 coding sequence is TGCGCCAGTCCCCGCCCTCTCGGGAGGGTCGGCTCCTACAATGAGCAGTTCTTC. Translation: CASPRPLGRVGSYNEQFF.

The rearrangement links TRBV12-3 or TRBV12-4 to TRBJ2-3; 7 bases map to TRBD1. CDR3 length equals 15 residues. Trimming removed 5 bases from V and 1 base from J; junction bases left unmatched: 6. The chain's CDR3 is CASSGRDSRTDTQYF. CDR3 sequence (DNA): TGTGCCAGCAGTGGACGGGACAGCCGCACAGATACGCAGTATTTT.

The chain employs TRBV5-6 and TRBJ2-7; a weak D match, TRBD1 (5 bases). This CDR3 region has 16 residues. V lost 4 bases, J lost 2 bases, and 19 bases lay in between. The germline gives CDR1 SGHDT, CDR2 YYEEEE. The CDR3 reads CASSQVRSRVAYEQYF. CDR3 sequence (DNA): TGTGCCAGCAGCCAAGTTAGGTCCAGGGTTGCCTACGAGCAGTACTTC.

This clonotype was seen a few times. CDR3 loop: CASSPDVLLNTEAFF. Written as DNA, the CDR3 is TGTGCCAGCTCACCAGATGTCCTACTTAACACTGAAGCTTTCTTT. The V call is TRBV18, the J call TRBJ1-1; D unclear. The V and J ends lost 2 bases and 2 bases respectively, with 12 bases between them. Germline lookup yields CDR1 KGHSH and CDR2 LQKENI. The CDR3 length is 15 residues. Full variable domain (rest looked up from reference TRBV18 and TRBJ1-1): NAGVMQNPRHLVRRRGQEARLRCSPMKGHSHVYWYRQLPEEGLKFMVYLQKENIIDESGMPKERFSAEFPKEGPSILRIQQVVRGDSAAYFCASSPDVLLNTEAFFGQGTRLTVV.

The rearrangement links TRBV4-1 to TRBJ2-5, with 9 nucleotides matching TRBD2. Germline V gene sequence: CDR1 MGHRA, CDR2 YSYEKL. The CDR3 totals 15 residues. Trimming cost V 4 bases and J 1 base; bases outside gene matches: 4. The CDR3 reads CASSPSAGGQETQYF. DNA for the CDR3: TGCGCCAGCAGCCCCTCAGCGGGGGGCCAAGAGACCCAGTACTTC.

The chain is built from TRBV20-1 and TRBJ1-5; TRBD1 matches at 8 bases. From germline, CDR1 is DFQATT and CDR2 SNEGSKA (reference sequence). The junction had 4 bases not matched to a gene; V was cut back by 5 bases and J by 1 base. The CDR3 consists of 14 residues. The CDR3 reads CSASGQGSNQPQHF. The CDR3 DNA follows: TGCAGTGCTTCTGGACAGGGAAGCAATCAGCCCCAGCATTTT.

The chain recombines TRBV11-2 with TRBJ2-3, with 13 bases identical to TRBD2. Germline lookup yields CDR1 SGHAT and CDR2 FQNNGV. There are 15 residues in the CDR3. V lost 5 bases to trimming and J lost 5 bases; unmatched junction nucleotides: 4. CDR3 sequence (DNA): TGTGCCAGCAGCGGACTAGCGGGAGTGGTAGATACGCAGTATTTT. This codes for CASSGLAGVVDTQYF.

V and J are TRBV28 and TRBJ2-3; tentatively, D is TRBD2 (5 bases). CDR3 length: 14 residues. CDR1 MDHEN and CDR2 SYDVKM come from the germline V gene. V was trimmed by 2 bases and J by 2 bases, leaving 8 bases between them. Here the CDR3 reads CASSLAGLTDTQYF. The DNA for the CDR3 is TGTGCCAGCAGTTTAGCGGGCCTCACAGATACGCAGTATTTT. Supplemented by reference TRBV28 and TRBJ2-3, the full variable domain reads DVKVTQSSRYLVKRTGEKVFLECVQDMDHENMFWYRQDPGLGLRLIYFSYDVKMKEKGDIPEGYSVSREKKERFSLILESASTNQTSMYLCASSLAGLTDTQYFGPGTRLTVL.

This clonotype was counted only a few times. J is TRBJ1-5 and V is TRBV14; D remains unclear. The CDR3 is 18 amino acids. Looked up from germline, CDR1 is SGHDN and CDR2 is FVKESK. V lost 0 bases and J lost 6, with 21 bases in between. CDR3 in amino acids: CASSQDIPYRNRSQPQHF. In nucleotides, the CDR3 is TGTGCCAGCAGCCAAGATATACCCTACAGAAATCGGTCTCAGCCCCAGCATTTT.

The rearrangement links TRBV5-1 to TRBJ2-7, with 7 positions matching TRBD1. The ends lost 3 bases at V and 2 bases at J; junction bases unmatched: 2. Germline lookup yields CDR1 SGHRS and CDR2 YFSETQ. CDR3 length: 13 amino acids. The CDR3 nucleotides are TGCGCCAGCAGCTCAGGGGGTACCTACGAGCAGTACTTC. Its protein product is CASSSGGTYEQYF.

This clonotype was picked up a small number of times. This CDR3 reads CASRRGQVAGGEQFF. DNA for the CDR3: TGTGCCAGCAGGCGGGGACAGGTGGCCGGTGGGGAGCAGTTCTTC. V usage is TRBV6-5 and J usage is TRBJ2-1; TRBD1 matches 8 bases. CDR3 length: 15 residues. Germline lookup yields CDR1 MNHEY and CDR2 SVGAGI. V was clipped by 6 bases and J by 10 bases; unmatched bases: 14.

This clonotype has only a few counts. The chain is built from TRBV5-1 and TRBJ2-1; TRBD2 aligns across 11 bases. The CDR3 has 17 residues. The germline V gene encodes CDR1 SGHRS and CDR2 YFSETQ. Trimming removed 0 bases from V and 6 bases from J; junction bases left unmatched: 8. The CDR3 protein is CASSLAPLAGGFNEQFF. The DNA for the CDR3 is TGCGCCAGCAGCTTGGCGCCCCTAGCGGGAGGTTTCAATGAGCAGTTCTTC.

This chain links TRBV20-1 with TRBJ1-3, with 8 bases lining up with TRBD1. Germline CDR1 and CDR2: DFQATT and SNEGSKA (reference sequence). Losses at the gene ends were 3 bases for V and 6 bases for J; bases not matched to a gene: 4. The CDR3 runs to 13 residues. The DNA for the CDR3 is TGCAGTGCTAGCGGGCAGGGGGCAAACACCATATATTTT. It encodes CSASGQGANTIYF.